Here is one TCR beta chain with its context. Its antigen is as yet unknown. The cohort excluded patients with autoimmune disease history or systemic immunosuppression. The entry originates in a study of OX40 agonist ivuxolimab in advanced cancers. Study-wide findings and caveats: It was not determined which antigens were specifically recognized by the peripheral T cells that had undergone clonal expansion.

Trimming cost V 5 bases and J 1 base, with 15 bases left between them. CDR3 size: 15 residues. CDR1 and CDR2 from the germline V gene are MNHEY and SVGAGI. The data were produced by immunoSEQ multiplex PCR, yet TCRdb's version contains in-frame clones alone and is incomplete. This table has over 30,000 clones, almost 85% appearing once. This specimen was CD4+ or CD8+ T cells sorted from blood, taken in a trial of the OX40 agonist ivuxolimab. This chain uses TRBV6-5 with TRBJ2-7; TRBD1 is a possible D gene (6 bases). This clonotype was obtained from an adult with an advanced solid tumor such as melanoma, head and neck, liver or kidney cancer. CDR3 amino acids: CASSKTGTPSYEQYF. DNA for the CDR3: TGTGCCAGCAGTAAAACCGGGACACCGTCCTACGAGCAGTACTTC.